This T cell receptor beta chain originates from a study of T-cell memory formation after mild COVID-19. In the study overall: Clusters of TCRs were largely donor specific.

Trimming removed 0 bases at V and 12 bases at J, with 9 bases between. Germline V gene sequence: CDR1 LGHNA, CDR2 YNFKEQ. CDR3 length equals 12 residues. In TCRdb, the 5' RACE reads were re-called with MiXCR into one record per CDR3 protein. The sample has tens of thousands of distinct CDR3 sequences; around a quarter are singletons. Material: PBMCs or a T cell subset sorted from them (not recorded which). The chain combines TRBV4-2 with TRBJ2-1, with D maybe TRBD2 (5 bases). This sequence was found in a man aged 18-30 years who had mild COVID-19 (a few samples of this study predate the infection). Cell type and time point are not known. The CDR3 region has the DNA TGTGCCAGCAGCCAAGATGGAGGCGGGCAGTTCTTC. Protein: CASSQDGGGQFF.